The entry that follows covers one TCR beta chain sequence. Its antigen remains unidentified. Generated by immunoSEQ multiplex PCR, the TCRdb table keeps only in-frame clones and is missing some. The sample has about 64,000 clones, more than 95% seen once. V dropped 5 bases and J dropped 6; count of bases not matched to a gene: 15. This CDR3 is 17 amino acids long. Germline V gene lookup returns CDR1 SGHDT and CDR2 YYEEEE. This specimen comes from a study of Tregs in tolerant kidney transplant recipients. General study points: Validation in larger populations is needed because few patients were studied. In tolerant patients, donor-specific Tregs outgrew total Tregs, suggesting antigen-driven expansion.

Here the sequenced sample was Tregs from blood, taken before the transplant. The TCR sequence derives from a human donor who received a combined kidney and bone marrow transplant. This chain links TRBV5-6 with TRBJ2-2, with 8 bases that match TRBD1. CDR3 loop: CASSTQSRRGPAGELFF. The CDR3 DNA is TGTGCCAGCAGTACCCAGTCTCGCAGGGGGCCTGCCGGGGAGCTGTTTTTT. Full variable domain (rest looked up from reference TRBV5-6 and TRBJ2-2): DAGVTQSPTHLIKTRGQQVTLRCSPKSGHDTVSWYQQALGQGPQFIFQYYEEEERQRGNFPDRFSGHQFPNYSSELNVNALLLGDSALYLCASSTQSRRGPAGELFFGEGSRLTVL.